A selection of T cell receptor beta chains follows, all from one sample in a study of T-cell reconstitution after alpha-beta-depleted transplantation in children. MiXCR, applied by TCRdb to the PCR reads, yields one record per CDR3 protein. In the table there are some 830,000 distinct CDR3 sequences, about 16% of which are singletons. Source: PBMCs, mostly from graft donor cells, taken 360 days after TCRalphabeta/CD19-depleted stem cell transplant. The receptors here all came from a male patient under 18 who had a stem cell transplant for acute lymphoblastic leukemia, so the T cells may come from the graft donor. Both conserved end residues are part of each CDR3. The order of the fields is V gene, J gene, clone size, D gene, CDR3 DNA, CDR3 protein. A D gene is named only where the DNA matches it firmly. Clone size appears in some rows only: once, few, many, or a class for an expanded clone.

>TRBV27|TRBJ2-1|.|.
TGTGCCAGTCAAAGTACAACAGGAGGACCTTTCAATGAGCAGTTCTTC
CASQSTTGGPFNEQFF
>TRBV2|TRBJ1-6|.|TRBD1
TGTGCCAGCAGTGAGACAGGGGGCAGCGGTTCACCCCTCCACTTT
CASSETGGSGSPLHF
>TRBV10-3|TRBJ1-2|few|.
TGTGCCATCAACCCAGCCCTTGTCTATGGCTACACCTTC
CAINPALVYGYTF
>TRBV18|TRBJ2-7|.|TRBD2
TGTGCCAGCTCAATGACTAGCGGGAGAACGTACGAGCAGTACTTC
CASSMTSGRTYEQYF
>TRBV6-5|TRBJ2-5|many|.
TGTGCCAGCAGTTACGCCGGACTGGAAGGGGAGACCCAGTACTTC
CASSYAGLEGETQYF
>TRBV13|TRBJ2-3|.|.
TGTGCCAGCAGCTTGAACCCGGATACGCAGTATTTT
CASSLNPDTQYF
>TRBV7-8|TRBJ2-1|.|TRBD2
TGTGCCAGCAGCTTATACGGGAGGGTGAATGAGCAGTTCTTC
CASSLYGRVNEQFF
>TRBV20-1|TRBJ2-5|few|TRBD2
TGCAGTGCCGAGGACCTAGCGGGAGGCAGCAACCAAGAGACCCAGTACTTC
CSAEDLAGGSNQETQYF
>TRBV20-1|TRBJ2-5|.|TRBD2
TGCAGTGCTAGACTAGCGGGAGGAGAAGAGACCCAGTACTTC
CSARLAGGEETQYF
>TRBV4-1|TRBJ2-1|few|.
TGCGCCAGCAGCCAAGAGTTGCGGGAGCAGTTCTTC
CASSQELREQFF
>TRBV4-2|TRBJ2-7|few|.
TGTGCCAGCAGCCAAGATGGGGGCGTTGAGACCTACGAGCAGTACTTC
CASSQDGGVETYEQYF
>TRBV18|TRBJ1-5|.|TRBD1
TGTGCCAGCTCACCACCGGACAGGGGAGATCAGCCCCAGCATTTT
CASSPPDRGDQPQHF
>TRBV5-1|TRBJ2-5|few|.
TGCGCCAGCAGCTTGGGGCAGTTCCACCTCCAAGAGACCCAGTACTTC
CASSLGQFHLQETQYF
>TRBV15|TRBJ2-1|few|.
TGTGCCACCAGCAGGGCGACTTACAATGAGCAGTTCTTC
CATSRATYNEQFF
>TRBV20-1|TRBJ1-1|.|.
TGCAGTGCTAGAACGATCAGGGATTCCACCGCTTACGCTGAAGCTTTCTTT
CSARTIRDSTAYAEAFF
>TRBV19|TRBJ2-1|few|.
TGTGCCAGTAGTCTATTATCCAGCACCAGCTCCTACAATGAGCAGTTCTTC
CASSLLSSTSSYNEQFF
>TRBV5-1|TRBJ1-2|.|.
TGCGCCAGCAGCCCAGATCTCAACTCTGGCTACACCTTC
CASSPDLNSGYTF
>TRBV7-8|TRBJ2-1|.|.
TGTGCCAGCACCGAGGGTAGCTCCTCCTACAATGAGCAGTTCTTC
CASTEGSSSYNEQFF
>TRBV4-1|TRBJ1-1|few|.
TGCGCCAGCAGCCAAGATGGGGGGGGGAACACTGAAGCTTTCTTT
CASSQDGGGNTEAFF
>TRBV7-8|TRBJ2-7|.|.
TGTGCCAGCAGCTTAGTAGGCCACGAGCAGTACTTC
CASSLVGHEQYF
>TRBV10-2|TRBJ2-2|.|TRBD2
TGCGCCAGCAGTGAGGGACTAGCCCCCGGGGAGCTGTTTTTT
CASSEGLAPGELFF
>TRBV20-1|TRBJ2-1|.|TRBD2
TGTTCCTCCCCGGCTAGCGGGGCCTACAATGAGCAGTTCTTC
CSSPASGAYNEQFF
>TRBV4-1|TRBJ2-7|few|.
TGCGCCAGCAGCCACGAACAGGCCTTCTATCCCTACGAGCAGTACTTC
CASSHEQAFYPYEQYF
>TRBV19|TRBJ1-5|many|TRBD1
TGTGCCAGTAGTATATTGGGACAGGGCAATCAGCCCCAGCATTTT
CASSILGQGNQPQHF
>TRBV5-1|TRBJ2-3|few|.
TGCGCCAGCAGCTTGATTGCTAGCCCCAATCCCACAGATACGCAGTATTTT
CASSLIASPNPTDTQYF
>TRBV7-3|TRBJ2-7|.|TRBD1
TGTGCCAGCATCTCCGGACAGGGGCGGTACGAGCAGTACTTC
CASISGQGRYEQYF
>TRBV5-4|TRBJ2-1|.|.
TGTGCCAGCAGTGTCGACCTAGTGGGGAACAATGAGCAGTTCTTC
CASSVDLVGNNEQFF
>TRBV5-1|TRBJ2-1|.|TRBD2
TGCGCCAGCAGCTTGGCTGCGGGAGATGAGCAGTTCTTC
CASSLAAGDEQFF
>TRBV15|TRBJ2-1|few|.
TGTGCCACCAGCAAGACTAGCTACAATGAGCAGTTCTTC
CATSKTSYNEQFF
>TRBV3-1|TRBJ2-2|few|TRBD1
TGTGCCAGCAGCCAGGGACAGTCGAACACCGGGGAGCTGTTTTTT
CASSQGQSNTGELFF
>TRBV7-6|TRBJ2-1|many|TRBD1
TGTGCCAGCAGCTCCTACAGGGGGTACAATGAGCAGTTCTTC
CASSSYRGYNEQFF
>TRBV4-2|TRBJ2-1|.|.
TGTGCCAGCAGCCAAGTACAGGGCTCCTACAATGAGCAGTTCTTC
CASSQVQGSYNEQFF
>TRBV24-1|TRBJ2-3|many|TRBD2
TGTGCCACCAGTGGAAGGCGGGGAATAGAGACTAGCGGGAGATCCACAGATACGCAGTATTTT
CATSGRRGIETSGRSTDTQYF
>TRBV24-1|TRBJ2-1|once|.
TGTGCCACCAGTGATTTGGAGAGAAATGAGCAGTTCTTC
CATSDLERNEQFF
>TRBV2|TRBJ1-4|.|.
TGTGCCAGCAGTGAAGGGGTGGAAGTTAATGAAAAACTGTTTTTT
CASSEGVEVNEKLFF
>TRBV6-2/TRBV6-3|TRBJ2-7|.|.
TGTGCCAGCAGCCAAATCCACGAGCAGTACTTC
CASSQIHEQYF
>TRBV5-1|TRBJ2-1|.|TRBD2
TGCGCCAGCAGCATGGGACTAGCGGGAGTGCAGGAGCAGTTCTTC
CASSMGLAGVQEQFF
>TRBV20-1|TRBJ2-7|many|.
TGCAGTGCTGGGGGGGCTACCGACTACGAGCAGTACTTC
CSAGGATDYEQYF
>TRBV27|TRBJ2-1|.|.
TGTGCCGGCAGTACCCCAGGACACTACAATGAGCAGTTCTTC
CAGSTPGHYNEQFF
>TRBV15|TRBJ1-2|.|.
TGTGCCACCAGCAGAGATCTTGCCGTCGCTTACTATGGCTACACCTTC
CATSRDLAVAYYGYTF
>TRBV5-5|TRBJ2-3|.|.
TGTGCCAGCAGGGACGGGCGGTGGACAGATACGCAGTATTTT
CASRDGRWTDTQYF
>TRBV7-6|TRBJ2-5|few|TRBD2
TGTGCCAGCAGCTTAGCACGGGAGACTAGCGGGAGGAAAGAGACCCAGTACTTC
CASSLARETSGRKETQYF
>TRBV2|TRBJ1-2|.|.
TGTGCCAGCAGTGCTCCCCCACCGTGGGGCTACACCTTC
CASSAPPPWGYTF
>TRBV11-2|TRBJ2-1|.|.
TGTGCCAGCAGCTTAGATAACGCTATTGAGCAGTTCTTC
CASSLDNAIEQFF
>TRBV19|TRBJ2-7|.|.
TGTGCCAGTAGGAAAACAGGGAGCTCCTACGAGCAGTACTTC
CASRKTGSSYEQYF